This entry lists 20 T cell receptor beta chains sequenced from one sample in a study of regulatory T cells in long-lasting Graves disease. Arm-PCR with iRepertoire HTBI primers amplified the CDR3 regions for these TCR beta libraries. MiXCR was run by TCRdb on the multiplex PCR reads, yielding one entry per CDR3 protein. The sample comprises roughly 500,000 distinct CDR3 sequences, 20% to 25% of which are singletons, and roughly 7.1% rests with the top ten. This sample's time point: persistent/refractory GD, antithyroid drugs over 5 years with positive TRAb. PBMCs provided the RNA from which the TCR library was made. The sample consisted of peripheral blood mononuclear cells (PBMCs), taken when the disease was refractory, from a patient treated with antithyroid drugs. The origin of the receptors is a female donor with Graves disease.

This clonotype was observed a single time. The junction departs from germline at one end; a sequencing error may be responsible. This chain connects TRBV10-3 to TRBJ2-1, with 11 positions matching TRBD2. CDR1 is ENHRY, CDR2 SYGVKD, per germline. CDR3 length: 15 amino acids. Here the CDR3 reads CAISVGLAGDNEQFF. The CDR3 nucleotides are TGTGCCATCAGTGTAGGACTAGCGGGTGACAATGAACAGTTCTTC.

This clonotype was counted many times. V usage is TRBV27 and J usage is TRBJ2-5; 10 nucleotides align to TRBD1. This CDR3 is built from 14 residues. Germline-derived CDR1 and CDR2 are MNHEY and SMNVEV (reference sequence). V was pared by 6 bases and J by 2 bases, with 3 bases of the junction left unmatched. CDR3 in amino acids: CASRMDRGQETQYF. CDR3 DNA: TGTGCCAGCAGGATGGACAGGGGGCAAGAGACCCAGTACTTC.

This clonotype has at least ten counts. The rearrangement links TRBV29-1 to TRBJ1-2, with D perhaps matching TRBD1 (6 bases). V lost 1 base and J lost 4, with 13 bases in between. The CDR3 runs to 14 residues. Germline CDR1 SQVTM, CDR2 ANQGSEA. CDR3: CSVEVKGGSYGYTF. The CDR3 nucleotides read TGCAGCGTTGAAGTTAAGGGGGGAAGCTATGGCTACACCTTC.

This clonotype was seen many times. The CDR3 DNA sequence: TGTGCCATCAGTTACGAAGGGGGAACTGAAGCTTTCTTT. As protein: CAISYEGGTEAFF. V usage is TRBV10-3 and J usage is TRBJ1-1; TRBD1 might be the D (6 bases). Germline-derived CDR1 and CDR2 are ENHRY and SYGVKD. V dropped 5 bases and J dropped 5 bases, with 12 bases sitting between them. The CDR3 has 13 amino acids.

This clonotype was detected many times. This chain links TRBV3-1 with TRBJ2-5; no firm D call. This CDR3 is 12 amino acids long. CDR1 and CDR2 (germline): LGHDT, YNNKEL (reference sequence). The V end lost 4 bases, the J end lost 0 bases, and 3 bases lay between the germline ends. The CDR3 loop reads CASSRYQETQYF. In nucleotides, the CDR3 is TGTGCCAGCAGCCGGTACCAAGAGACCCAGTACTTC.

This clonotype has a count of ten or more. The chain combines TRBV24-1 with TRBJ2-6, with TRBD1 as a possible D gene (6 bases). The germline gives CDR1 KGHDR, CDR2 SFDVKD. The V and J ends lost 4 bases and 1 base respectively, with 10 bases between them. This CDR3 has 16 residues. In nucleotides, the CDR3 is TGTGCCACCAGTGAGGCAGGGGTTTCTGGGGCCAACGTCCTGACTTTC. It encodes CATSEAGVSGANVLTF.

The rearrangement uses TRBV7-2 and TRBJ2-1; perhaps TRBD1 as D (5 bases). From germline, CDR1 is SGHTA and CDR2 FQGNSA. The CDR3 length is 15 residues. V was trimmed by 3 bases and J by 7 bases, leaving 16 bases between them. CDR3 bases: TGTGCCAGCAGCTTGAGCCAGGGTATAAGAAATGAGCAGTTCTTC. Its protein is CASSLSQGIRNEQFF.

This clonotype occurred many times. The rearrangement uses TRBV10-3 and TRBJ1-1; D ambiguous. This CDR3 is 15 amino acids long. Germline V gene lookup returns CDR1 ENHRY and CDR2 SYGVKD. V was pared by 2 bases and J by 0 bases, with 10 bases between. The CDR3 nucleotides are TGTGCCATCAGTGAGGGGAAAACAATGAACACTGAAGCTTTCTTT. Its protein product is CAISEGKTMNTEAFF.

This clonotype appeared many times. J is TRBJ1-5 and V is TRBV2; D unclear. This CDR3 contains 15 residues. The V gene's germline CDR1 is SNHLY and CDR2 FYNNEI. Deletions cut 5 bases from V and 3 bases from J, with 14 bases between. DNA of the CDR3: TGTGCCAGCAGTCCTTCCGGGCAGTACAATCAGCCCCAGCATTTT. Translated: CASSPSGQYNQPQHF.

This clonotype was seen a handful of times. The V call is TRBV7-9, the J call TRBJ2-7, with 9 bases that match TRBD1. Looked up from germline, CDR1 is SEHNR and CDR2 is FQNEAQ (reference sequence). The CDR3 spans 20 residues. Trimming at V came to 5 bases and at J to 2 bases, leaving 22 bases not matched to a gene. CDR3 protein: CASSPTTSRDRVGKTYEQYF. The CDR3 region has the DNA TGTGCCAGCAGCCCAACTACGTCCCGGGACAGGGTTGGAAAAACCTACGAGCAGTACTTC.

This clonotype came up many times. The rearrangement links TRBV28 to TRBJ1-6; D remains unclear. CDR3 length: 13 amino acids. Germline loops: CDR1 MDHEN, CDR2 SYDVKM. V lost 5 bases to trimming and J lost 8 bases, with 10 bases between them. In DNA, the CDR3 is TGTGCCAGCAGTCAAAGGACGGATTCACCCCTCCACTTT. Translating it yields CASSQRTDSPLHF.

This clonotype was seen at least ten times. The V gene is TRBV12-3 or TRBV12-4, the J gene TRBJ2-7; D might be TRBD1 (6 bases). V shed 5 bases and J shed 3 bases, with 11 bases lying between them. This CDR3 region has 13 residues. CDR3 amino acids: CASSEQGFYEQYF. CDR3 nucleotide sequence: TGTGCCAGCAGTGAACAGGGTTTCTACGAGCAGTACTTC.

The V and J genes are TRBV7-9 and TRBJ2-7; D call uncertain. V was clipped by 0 bases and J by 13 bases, with 19 bases between them. In germline, CDR1 is SEHNR, CDR2 FQNEAQ (reference sequence). The CDR3 totals 14 residues. The CDR3 DNA sequence: TGTGCCAGCAGCTTAGCCCCTCCGGTCTACCTACAATACTTC. Its translation is CASSLAPPVYLQYF.

The chain employs TRBV30 and TRBJ2-6; TRBD1 matches at 11 bases. The CDR3 spans 16 residues. Unmatched junction bases numbered 5, after V lost 4 bases and J lost 3 bases. CDR1 and CDR2 (germline): GTSNPN, SVGIG (reference sequence). In DNA form, the CDR3 reads TGTGCCTGGACCGGGACAGGGGGGGTTGGGGCCAACGTCCTGACTTTC. Translated: CAWTGTGGVGANVLTF.

This chain uses TRBV20-1 with TRBJ1-2, with 10 bases identical to TRBD1. Germline loops: CDR1 DFQATT, CDR2 SNEGSKA (reference sequence). V dropped 0 bases and J dropped 4; count of bases not matched to a gene: 5. The CDR3 runs 15 residues. DNA for the CDR3: TGCAGTGCTAGAGATCCCGGGACAGGGGTCTATGGCTACACCTTC. It encodes CSARDPGTGVYGYTF.

The chain joins TRBV29-1 to TRBJ1-1; D possibly corresponds to TRBD1 (6 bases). CDR3 length: 13 residues. V gave up 6 bases and J gave up 4 bases, with 15 bases separating them. Germline CDR1 reads SQVTM; CDR2 reads ANQGSEA. CDR3 nucleotides: TGCAGCGTATCTGGGACACAGAGCACTGAAGCTTTCTTT. It specifies CSVSGTQSTEAFF.

The sample holds a few counts of this clonotype. The rearrangement links TRBV19 to TRBJ1-1, with D maybe TRBD1 (5 bases). This CDR3 is built from 16 residues. Trimming pared 7 bases from V and 0 bases from J, leaving 18 bases between. Germline V gene data show CDR1 as LNHDA and CDR2 as SQIVND (reference sequence). CDR3 DNA sequence: TGTGCCAGTACCTTACGTGGGGGAGGCATGAACACTGAAGCTTTCTTT. Translation: CASTLRGGGMNTEAFF.

The chain joins TRBV7-9 to TRBJ2-3, with 8 bases lining up with TRBD2. This CDR3 is 17 amino acids long. V was pared by 2 bases and J by 0 bases, with 7 bases of the junction left unmatched. Germline loops: CDR1 SEHNR, CDR2 FQNEAQ (reference sequence). This CDR3 reads CASSLRGGGLSTDTQYF. CDR3 nucleotides: TGTGCCAGCAGCTTACGGGGCGGGGGGCTTAGCACAGATACGCAGTATTTT. Based on the CDR3 plus reference TRBV7-9 and TRBJ2-3, the full variable domain is DTGVSQNPRHKITKRGQNVTFRCDPISEHNRLYWYRQTLGQGPEFLTYFQNEAQLEKSRLLSDRFSAERPKGSFSTLEIQRTEQGDSAMYLCASSLRGGGLSTDTQYFGPGTRLTVL.

The chain recombines TRBV28 with TRBJ1-4; TRBD1 is a possible D gene (6 bases). The CDR3 has 17 residues. The V end was cut by 6 bases, the J end by 0 bases, with 17 bases between. CDR1 and CDR2 from the germline V gene are MDHEN and SYDVKM. DNA for the CDR3: TGTGCCAGCAGAACCTGGGGGCCGGACGCAACTAATGAAAAACTGTTTTTT. It translates to CASRTWGPDATNEKLFF.

Many counts were recorded for this clonotype. V is TRBV2 and J is TRBJ1-6; no firm D call. V shed 5 bases and J shed 6 bases, with 23 bases lying between them. The CDR3 extends over 18 amino acids. CDR1 is SNHLY, CDR2 FYNNEI, per germline. In nucleotides, the CDR3 is TGTGCCAGCAGTCCCCAATCTCACAGCGGTCCGGCTAATTCACCCCTCCACTTT. Protein: CASSPQSHSGPANSPLHF.